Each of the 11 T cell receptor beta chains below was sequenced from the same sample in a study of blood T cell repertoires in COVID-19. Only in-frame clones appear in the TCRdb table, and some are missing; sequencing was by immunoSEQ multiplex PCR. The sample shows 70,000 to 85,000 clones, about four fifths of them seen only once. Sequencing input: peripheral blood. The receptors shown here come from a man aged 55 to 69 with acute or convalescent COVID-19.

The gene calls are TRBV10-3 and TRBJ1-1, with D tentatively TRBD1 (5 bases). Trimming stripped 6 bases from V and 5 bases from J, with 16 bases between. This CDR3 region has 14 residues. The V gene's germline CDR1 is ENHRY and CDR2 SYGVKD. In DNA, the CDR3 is TGTGCCATCAGGAGCAGGGAGGGTTGGACTGAAGCTTTCTTT. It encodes CAIRSREGWTEAFF.

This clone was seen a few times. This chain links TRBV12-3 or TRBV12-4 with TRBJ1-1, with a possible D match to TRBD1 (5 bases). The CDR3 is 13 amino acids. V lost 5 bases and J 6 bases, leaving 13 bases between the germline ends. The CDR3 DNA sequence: TGTGCCAGCAGTAGGGGAAGGGTGGCTGAAGCTTTCTTT. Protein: CASSRGRVAEAFF.

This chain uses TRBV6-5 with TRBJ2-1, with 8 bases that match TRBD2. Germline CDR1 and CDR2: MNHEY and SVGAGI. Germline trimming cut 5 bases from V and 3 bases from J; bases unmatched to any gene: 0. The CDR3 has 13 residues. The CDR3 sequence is CASSSGSYNEQFF. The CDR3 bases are TGTGCCAGCAGTAGCGGGAGCTACAATGAGCAGTTCTTC.

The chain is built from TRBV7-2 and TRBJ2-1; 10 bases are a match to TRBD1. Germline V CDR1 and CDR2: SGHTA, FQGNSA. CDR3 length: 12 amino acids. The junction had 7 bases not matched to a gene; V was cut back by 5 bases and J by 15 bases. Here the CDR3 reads CASSGGGDRGFF. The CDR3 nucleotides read TGTGCCAGCAGCGGAGGTGGGGACAGGGGGTTCTTC.

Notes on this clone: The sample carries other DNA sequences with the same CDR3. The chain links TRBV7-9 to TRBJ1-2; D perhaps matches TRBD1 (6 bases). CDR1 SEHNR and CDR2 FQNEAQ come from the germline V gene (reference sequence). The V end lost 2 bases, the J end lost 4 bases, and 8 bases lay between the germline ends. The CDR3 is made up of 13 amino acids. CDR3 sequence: CASSLRGGYGYTF. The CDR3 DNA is TGTGCCAGCAGCTTAAGGGGGGGCTATGGCTACACCTTC. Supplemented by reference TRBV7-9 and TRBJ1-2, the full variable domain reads DTGVSQNPRHKITKRGQNVTFRCDPISEHNRLYWYRQTLGQGPEFLTYFQNEAQLEKSRLLSDRFSAERPKGSFSTLEIQRTEQGDSAMYLCASSLRGGYGYTFGSGTRLTVV.

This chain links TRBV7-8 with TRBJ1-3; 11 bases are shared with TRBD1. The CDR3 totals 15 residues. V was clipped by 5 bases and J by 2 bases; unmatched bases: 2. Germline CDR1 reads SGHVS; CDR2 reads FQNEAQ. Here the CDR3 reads CASSPDRGPGNTIYF. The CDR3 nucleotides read TGTGCCAGCAGCCCGGACAGGGGGCCTGGAAACACCATATATTTT.

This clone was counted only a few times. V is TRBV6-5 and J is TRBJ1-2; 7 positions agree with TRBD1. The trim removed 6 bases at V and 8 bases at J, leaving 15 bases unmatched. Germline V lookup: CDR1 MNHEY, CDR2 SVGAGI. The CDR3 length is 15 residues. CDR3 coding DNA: TGTGCCAGCAGCGTTGACAGGGAAGAATGGCGCGGCTACACCTTC. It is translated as CASSVDREEWRGYTF.

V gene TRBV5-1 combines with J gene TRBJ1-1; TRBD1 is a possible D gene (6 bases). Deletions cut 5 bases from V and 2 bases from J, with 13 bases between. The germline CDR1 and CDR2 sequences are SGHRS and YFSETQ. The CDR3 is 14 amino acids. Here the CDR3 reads CASRPGQYNTEAFF. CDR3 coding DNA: TGCGCCAGCAGGCCTGGACAGTATAACACTGAAGCTTTCTTT. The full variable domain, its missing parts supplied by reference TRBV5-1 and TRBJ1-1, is KAGVTQTPRYLIKTRGQQVTLSCSPISGHRSVSWYQQTPGQGLQFLFEYFSETQRNKGNFPGRFSGRQFSNSRSEMNVSTLELGDSALYLCASRPGQYNTEAFFGQGTRLTVV.

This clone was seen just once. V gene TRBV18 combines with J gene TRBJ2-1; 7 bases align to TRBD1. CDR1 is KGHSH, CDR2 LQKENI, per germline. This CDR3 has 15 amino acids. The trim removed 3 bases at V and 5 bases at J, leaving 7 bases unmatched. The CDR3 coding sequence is TGTGCCAGCTCACCGATAGGGACAGTTCACAATGAGCAGTTCTTC. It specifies CASSPIGTVHNEQFF.

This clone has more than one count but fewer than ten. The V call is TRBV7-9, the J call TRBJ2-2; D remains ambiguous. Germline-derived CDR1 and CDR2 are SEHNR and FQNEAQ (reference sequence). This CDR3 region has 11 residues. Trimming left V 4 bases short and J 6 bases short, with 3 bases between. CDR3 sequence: CASSYSGELFF. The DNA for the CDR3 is TGTGCCAGCAGCTACTCCGGGGAGCTGTTTTTT.

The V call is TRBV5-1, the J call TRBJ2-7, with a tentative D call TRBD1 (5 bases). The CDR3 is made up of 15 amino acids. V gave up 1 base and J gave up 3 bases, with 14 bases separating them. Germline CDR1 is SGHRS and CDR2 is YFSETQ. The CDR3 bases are TGCGCCAGCAGCTTGCATTTACAGGTCAGCTACGAGCAGTACTTC. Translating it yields CASSLHLQVSYEQYF. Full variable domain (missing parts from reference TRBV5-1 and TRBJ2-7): KAGVTQTPRYLIKTRGQQVTLSCSPISGHRSVSWYQQTPGQGLQFLFEYFSETQRNKGNFPGRFSGRQFSNSRSEMNVSTLELGDSALYLCASSLHLQVSYEQYFGPGTRLTVT.